This entry concerns a single T cell receptor beta chain. The antigen it recognizes is unknown. Base quality data are lacking; no much larger clone is found one base away. This sample is drawn from a study of OX40 agonist ivuxolimab in advanced cancers. General notes on the study: Ivuxolimab, which targeted the costimulatory receptor OX40 (CD134), was an agonistic, fully human IgG2 monoclonal antibody. Intravenous ivuxolimab was administered to patients every 2 weeks at six dose levels: 0.01, 0.1, 0.3, 1.5, 3 and 10 mg/kg. Of the approximately 50 dose-escalation patients, hepatocellular carcinoma was present in around 20, melanoma in around 15, renal cell carcinoma in 9 and head and neck cancer in 9. A male proportion of under 85% and a mean age of 60 years, ranging from about 23 to 79, were recorded for the dose-escalation cohort. Patients were allowed to have had prior anti-PD-1, anti-PD-L1 or anti-CTLA-4 therapy, and approximately 40% of the dose-escalation patients had been treated with checkpoint inhibitors. Three dose-escalation patients achieved partial responses, one with hepatocellular carcinoma and two with cutaneous melanoma. Peripheral TCRbeta sequencing aimed to test whether ivuxolimab altered TCR sequence diversity and caused clonal T-cell expansion. The paper covers the monotherapy dose-escalation part of the phase I ivuxolimab trial, which included N = 52 patients. What the work shows at the level of the full study, not this receptor alone: In the 0.1-3.0 mg/kg groups, partial responders were among the patients with the lowest normalized peripheral clonal expansion, particularly in CD8+ T cells. Clonal expansion of both CD4+ and CD8+ blood T cells was observed from baseline to week 6 at doses 0.1 to 3.0 mg/kg. After ivuxolimab, expanded clones were on average more numerous among CD8+ T cells than among CD4+ T cells. Which antigens the clonally expanded peripheral T cells were specific for was not determined. Low levels of normalized T-cell clonal expansion were also shown by some nonresponding patients.

To sequence the TCRbeta CDR3 region, genomic DNA was isolated from the sorted cells. The immunoSEQ Assay was used for sequencing of TCRbeta CDR3 regions. TCRdb obtained this table from immuneACCESS and retained in-frame rearrangements with V and J assigned. These tables miss some clones; where compared with another copy, unresolved V genes account for less than half of the shortfall, and the remainder is unexplained. The sample profile shows under 50,000 clones; around 92% of them were found once. Roughly 9% of the sample comes from the top ten. Patients with autoimmune disease history or receiving systemic immunosuppression were excluded from the trial. Peripheral blood for TCR sequencing was collected from all dose cohorts at baseline, on cycle 4 day 1, and on cycle 7 day 1. Samples came from an open-label, multicenter, first-in-human phase I dose-escalation trial of ivuxolimab. Adults with locally advanced or metastatic melanoma, renal cell carcinoma, hepatocellular carcinoma or head and neck squamous cell carcinoma were enrolled in the trial. CD4+ and CD8+ T cells were sorted separately from peripheral blood before TCR sequencing.

The CDR3, from cysteine to phenylalanine, totals 16 residues. The read is trimmed to its CDR3 DNA, 48 bases read in frame from base 1. Clipping removes 3 bases from V and 5 bases from J, with 12 as the unmatched junction base count. The specimen was CD4+ or CD8+ T cells sorted from blood, collected in a trial of the OX40 agonist ivuxolimab. Recombination linked TRBV23-1 to TRBJ2-7; 8 central bases correspond to TRBD1. TRBV23-1 carries the ORF label, with uncertain function. The sequence was obtained from an adult with an advanced solid tumor such as melanoma, head and neck, liver or kidney cancer. CDR3 protein: CASSHPGQASKDEQYF. The nucleotide sequence reads TGCGCCAGCAGTCACCCGGGACAGGCATCTAAGGACGAGCAGTACTTC.